This T cell receptor (beta chain) originates from a study of T-cell reconstitution after alpha-beta-depleted transplantation in children. TCRbeta library construction was performed incorporating unique molecular identifiers. TCRdb processed the PCR reads anew with MiXCR; each CDR3 protein has one entry. The sample comprises over 45,000 distinct CDR3 sequences, around 9.2% of which are singletons, and roughly 29% rests with the top ten. This clonotype was observed at least ten times. V gave up 3 bases and J gave up 10 bases, with 12 bases separating them. CDR3 length: 12 residues. From germline, CDR1 is MDHEN and CDR2 SYDVKM.

The sequencing here drew on PBMCs, mostly from graft donor cells, taken 60 days after TCRalphabeta/CD19-depleted stem cell transplant. The J gene is TRBJ1-2, the V gene TRBV28, with D hard to call. The receptor's source is a male patient between 2 and 15 years old who had a stem cell transplant for chronic granulomatous disease, so the T cells may come from the graft donor. DNA of the CDR3: TGTGCCAGCAGTTTGATCTCACTCGACTACACCTTC. Its translation is CASSLISLDYTF.